This T cell receptor beta chain was captured by sequencing in a study of blood T cell repertoires in COVID-19. Original handling: Estimation of nucleated cell counts relied on the amplification of reference gene primers. The protocol was immunoSEQ multiplex PCR, while the TCRdb copy is restricted to in-frame clones and leaves out a portion. V, J and clone size were drawn from that table, and D and trimming were deduced from the DNA. The table has almost 35,000 clones, 80% seen once. The CDR3 is 13 amino acids. J gave up 7 bases and V 6 bases, and 4 bases lay outside the gene matches. Germline V gene lookup returns CDR1 KGHSH and CDR2 LQKENI.

Specimen: peripheral blood. This TCR derives from an elderly man with acute or convalescent COVID-19. This sequence joins TRBV18 and TRBJ1-4, with 8 nucleotides matching TRBD1. In DNA form, the CDR3 reads TGTGCCAGCTCCGGACAGGGAAGTGAAAAACTGTTTTTT. This sequence encodes CASSGQGSEKLFF.